This entry concerns a single T cell receptor (beta chain). Authors' processing steps: Reference gene primer amplification gave nucleated cell count estimates. The protocol was immunoSEQ multiplex PCR, while the TCRdb copy is restricted to in-frame clones and leaves out a portion. The V and J calls and clone size are taken from that table; D and trimming were inferred from the DNA. Altogether 80,000 to 100,000 clones are present, 87% being singletons, with the ten largest covering 4.5%. These data belong to a study of blood T cell repertoires in COVID-19. As for the study in general: Samples of COVID-19 (acute and convalescent) were obtained from the United States, Italy and Spain. From T cells, B-cell-depleted T cells, or PBMCs came the material, which was cDNA or gDNA.

CDR1 is WSHSY, CDR2 SAAADI, per germline. The CDR3 sequence is 16 residues long. V was clipped by 0 bases and J by 5 bases; unmatched bases: 8. J is TRBJ2-5 and V is TRBV10-2; 8 bases align to TRBD1. This sequence was found in a man aged 65-85 years with acute or convalescent COVID-19. What was sequenced was peripheral blood. This chain's CDR3 is CASSESWTGFRETQYF. The CDR3, as DNA: TGCGCCAGCAGTGAGTCTTGGACAGGGTTTAGGGAGACCCAGTACTTC.